This T cell receptor beta chain was identified during a study of blood T cell repertoires in COVID-19. The wider study: Some COVID-19 samples were acute and others convalescent; all came from the United States, Italy and Spain.

CDR3 length: 15 residues. CDR1 SGHVS and CDR2 FNYEAQ come from the germline V gene. V gave up 8 bases and J gave up 2 bases, with 17 bases separating them. Methods used by the authors: Amplification from reference gene primers served as the basis for estimated nucleated cell counts. Only in-frame clones appear in the TCRdb table, and some are missing; sequencing was by immunoSEQ multiplex PCR. D and trimming were read from the DNA, whereas the V and J calls and clone size are those reported in that table. This table has approximately 75,000 clones, approximately 74% appearing once. Source material: peripheral blood. V is TRBV7-6 and J is TRBJ2-3; D ambiguous. This TCR was sampled from a human donor with acute or convalescent COVID-19. The donor label of this sample is uncertain. The CDR3 reads CASGGELFYTDTQYF. The DNA of the CDR3 is TGTGCCAGCGGCGGCGAACTATTTTACACAGATACGCAGTATTTT.